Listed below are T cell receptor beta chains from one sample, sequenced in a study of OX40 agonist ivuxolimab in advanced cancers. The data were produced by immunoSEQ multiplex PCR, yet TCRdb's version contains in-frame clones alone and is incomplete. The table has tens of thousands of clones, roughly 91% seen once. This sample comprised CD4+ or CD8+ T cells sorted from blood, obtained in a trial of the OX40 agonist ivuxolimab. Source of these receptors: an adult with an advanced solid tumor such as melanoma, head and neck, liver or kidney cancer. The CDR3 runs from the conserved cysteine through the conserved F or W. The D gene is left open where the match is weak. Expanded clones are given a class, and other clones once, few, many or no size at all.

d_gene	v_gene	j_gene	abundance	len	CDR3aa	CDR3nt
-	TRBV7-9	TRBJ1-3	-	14	CASSPTGPGNTIYF	TGTGCCAGCAGCCCTACAGGGCCTGGAAACACCATATATTTT
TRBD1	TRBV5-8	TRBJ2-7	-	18	CASSLWTGEARGAFEQYF	TGTGCCAGCAGCTTGTGGACAGGGGAAGCACGCGGGGCCTTCGAGCAGTACTTC
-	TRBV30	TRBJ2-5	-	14	CAWSVDDVGETQYF	TGTGCCTGGAGTGTGGACGATGTGGGGGAGACCCAGTACTTC
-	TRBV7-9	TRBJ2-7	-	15	CASSLGAGVGYEQYF	TGTGCCAGCAGCTTGGGGGCAGGGGTAGGCTACGAGCAGTACTTC
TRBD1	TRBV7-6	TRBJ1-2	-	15	CASSPLGTGKDGYTF	TGTGCCAGCAGCCCTCTCGGGACAGGGAAGGATGGCTACACCTTC
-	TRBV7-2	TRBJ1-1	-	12	CASSLSPAEAFF	TGTGCCAGCAGCTTATCGCCGGCTGAAGCTTTCTTT
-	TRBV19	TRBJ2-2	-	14	CASSIWAGHGELFF	TGTGCCAGTAGTATCTGGGCAGGGCACGGGGAGCTGTTTTTT
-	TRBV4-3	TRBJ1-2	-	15	CASSQQGVPYYGYTF	TGCGCCAGCAGCCAACAGGGAGTCCCCTACTATGGCTACACCTTC
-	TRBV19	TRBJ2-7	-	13	CASSHTTGYEQYF	TGTGCCAGTAGTCATACGACGGGGTACGAGCAGTACTTC
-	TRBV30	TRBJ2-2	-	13	CASTRGDTGELFF	TGTGCTTCGACAAGGGGCGACACCGGGGAGCTGTTTTTT
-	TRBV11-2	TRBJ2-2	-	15	CASSLWYAGTGELFF	TGTGCCAGCAGCTTGTGGTATGCAGGGACCGGGGAGCTGTTTTTT
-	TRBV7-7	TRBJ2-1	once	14	CASSLAGAYNEQFF	TGTGCCAGCAGCTTAGCAGGGGCCTACAATGAGCAGTTCTTC
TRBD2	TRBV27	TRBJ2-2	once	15	CASRTGTSNTGELFF	TGTGCCAGCAGAACCGGGACTAGCAACACCGGGGAGCTGTTTTTT
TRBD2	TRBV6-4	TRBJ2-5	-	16	CASSEPGTSGHKTQYF	TGTGCCAGCAGTGAACCCGGGACTAGCGGTCATAAGACCCAGTACTTC
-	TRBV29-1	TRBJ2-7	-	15	CSVGSPPEGIYEQYF	TGCAGCGTTGGTTCTCCCCCCGAAGGGATCTACGAGCAGTACTTC
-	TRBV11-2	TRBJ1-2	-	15	CASSLDHDRMQGYTF	TGTGCCAGCAGCTTAGATCACGACCGAATGCAAGGCTACACCTTC
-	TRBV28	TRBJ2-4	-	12	CASSPRPDIQYF	TGTGCCAGCAGTCCCCGACCCGATATTCAGTACTTC
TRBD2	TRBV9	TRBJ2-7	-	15	CASSGTSGGLAGQYF	TGTGCCAGCAGTGGGACTAGCGGTGGGCTGGCGGGACAGTACTTC
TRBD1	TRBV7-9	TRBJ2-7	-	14	CASSLRDRGNEQYF	TGTGCCAGCAGCCTCCGGGACAGGGGGAATGAGCAGTACTTC
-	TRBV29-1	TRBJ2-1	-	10	CSVGNNEQFF	TGCAGCGTGGGAAACAATGAGCAGTTCTTC
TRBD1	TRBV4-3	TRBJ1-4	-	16	CASSQIGGQGNEKLFF	TGCGCCAGCAGCCAGATCGGGGGACAGGGTAATGAAAAACTGTTTTTT
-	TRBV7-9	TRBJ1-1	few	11	CASSSGAVAFF	TGTGCCAGCAGCTCAGGGGCTGTGGCTTTCTTT
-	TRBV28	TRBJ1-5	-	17	CASSSSAGPYSNQPQHF	TGTGCCAGCAGTTCATCCGCCGGACCATATAGCAATCAGCCCCAGCATTTT
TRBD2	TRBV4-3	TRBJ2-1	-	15	CASSQGLAGVNEQFF	TGCGCCAGCAGCCAGGGACTAGCGGGAGTCAATGAGCAGTTCTTC
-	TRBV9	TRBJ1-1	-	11	CASSRGTEAFF	TGTGCCAGCAGCAGGGGCACTGAAGCTTTCTTT
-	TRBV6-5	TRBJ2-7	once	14	CASSYSMSGDEQYF	TGTGCCAGCAGTTACTCGATGTCAGGGGACGAGCAGTACTTC
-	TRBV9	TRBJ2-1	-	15	CASSVAGVSYNEQFF	TGTGCCAGCAGCGTAGCGGGAGTGAGCTACAATGAGCAGTTCTTC
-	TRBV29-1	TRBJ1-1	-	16	CSVVAGIGAEGPEAFF	TGCAGCGTTGTGGCCGGGATTGGGGCGGAGGGCCCTGAAGCTTTCTTT
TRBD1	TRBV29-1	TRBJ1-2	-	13	CSVEDLGQYGYTF	TGCAGCGTTGAAGATTTGGGACAGTATGGCTACACCTTC
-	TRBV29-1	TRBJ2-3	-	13	CSGRPGTADTQYF	TGCAGCGGACGACCAGGGACGGCAGATACGCAGTATTTT
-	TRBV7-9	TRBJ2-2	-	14	CASSLSTALGELFF	TGTGCCAGCAGCTTATCCACCGCTTTGGGGGAGCTGTTTTTT
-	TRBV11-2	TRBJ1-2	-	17	CASSLLPTAGGNYGYTF	TGTGCCAGCAGCTTGTTACCCACCGCTGGAGGTAACTATGGCTACACCTTC
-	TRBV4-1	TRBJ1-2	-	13	CASSPPVGYGYTF	TGCGCCAGCAGCCCCCCGGTAGGCTATGGCTACACCTTC
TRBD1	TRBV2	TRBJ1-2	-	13	CASLGGQGELYTF	TGTGCCAGCCTAGGGGGACAGGGGGAACTCTACACCTTC
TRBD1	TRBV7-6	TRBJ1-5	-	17	CASSSDRVDYSNQPQHF	TGTGCCAGCAGCTCGGACAGGGTCGATTATAGCAATCAGCCCCAGCATTTT
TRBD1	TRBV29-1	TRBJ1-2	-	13	CSVVRTGTYGYTF	TGCAGCGTTGTGCGGACAGGGACATATGGCTACACCTTC
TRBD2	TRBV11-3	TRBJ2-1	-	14	CASSSSGLNNEQFF	TGTGCCAGCAGCTCTAGCGGCCTTAACAATGAGCAGTTCTTC